This T cell receptor (beta chain) was sequenced during a study of response to subunit inactivated influenza vaccine. General study points: Every seasonal influenza vaccination brings in few new T cells, the authors suggested.

Of note for this clonotype: Antigen unknown.

TCRdb reanalysed the RT-PCR reads using MiXCR and keeps one entry per CDR3 protein. The table lists about 540,000 distinct CDR3 sequences, under 30% of them singletons, with approximately 3% in the top ten. CDR3 length: 10 residues. CDR1 is SQVTM, CDR2 ANQGSEA, per germline. Trimming shortened V by 7 bases and J by 7 bases, and 8 bases separated the two germline ends. The data were also submitted as part of a second study, on T cells expressing NK-cell markers. That study reports: The TCR beta cDNA came from 5'RACE template switching with UMIs. A few of the donors also had these clonotypes leading their CD3+CD56-NKG2C+ fraction. Specificity for HCMV among expanded NKG2C+ T cell clones was not established.

This clonotype was sampled from a man between 50 and 59 years old who received an inactivated influenza vaccine. Sample: CD4+ T cells sorted from PBMCs, taken about 13 days after vaccination. The rearrangement uses TRBV29-1 and TRBJ2-1; D is unclear. CDR3 nucleotide sequence: TGCAGCGGCCGGATGAATGAGCAGTTCTTC. Encoded protein: CSGRMNEQFF.